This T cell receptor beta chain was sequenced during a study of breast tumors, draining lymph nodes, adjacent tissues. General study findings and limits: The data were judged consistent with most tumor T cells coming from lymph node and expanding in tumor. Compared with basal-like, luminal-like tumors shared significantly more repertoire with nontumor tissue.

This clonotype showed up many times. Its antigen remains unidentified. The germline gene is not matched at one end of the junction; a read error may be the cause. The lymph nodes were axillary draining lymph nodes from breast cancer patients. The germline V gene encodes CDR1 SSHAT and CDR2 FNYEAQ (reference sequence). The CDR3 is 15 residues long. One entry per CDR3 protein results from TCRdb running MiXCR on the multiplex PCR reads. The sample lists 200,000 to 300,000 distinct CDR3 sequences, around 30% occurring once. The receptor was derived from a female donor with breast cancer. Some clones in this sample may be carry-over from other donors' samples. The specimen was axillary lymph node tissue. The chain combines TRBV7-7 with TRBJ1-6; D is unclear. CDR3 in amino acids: CASSLEAGGNSPLHF. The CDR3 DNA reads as TGTGCTAGCAGCTTAGAAGCAGGTGGCAATTCACCCCTCCACTTT.